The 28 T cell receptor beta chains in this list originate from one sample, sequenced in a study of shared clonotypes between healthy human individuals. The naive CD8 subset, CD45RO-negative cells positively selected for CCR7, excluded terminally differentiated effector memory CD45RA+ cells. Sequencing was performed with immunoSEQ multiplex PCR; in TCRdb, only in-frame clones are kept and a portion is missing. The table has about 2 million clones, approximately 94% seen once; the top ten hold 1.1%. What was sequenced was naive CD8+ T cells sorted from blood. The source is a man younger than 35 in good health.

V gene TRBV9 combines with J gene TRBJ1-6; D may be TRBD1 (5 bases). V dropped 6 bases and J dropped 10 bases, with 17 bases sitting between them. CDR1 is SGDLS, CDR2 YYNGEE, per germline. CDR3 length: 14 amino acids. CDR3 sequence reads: CASNTGLTGSPLHF. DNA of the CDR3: TGTGCCAGCAATACAGGACTGACGGGGTCACCCCTCCACTTT.

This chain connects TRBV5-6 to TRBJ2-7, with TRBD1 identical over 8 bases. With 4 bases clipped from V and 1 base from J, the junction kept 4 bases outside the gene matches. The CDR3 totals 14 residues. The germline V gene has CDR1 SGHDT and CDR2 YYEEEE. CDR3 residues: CASSADRESYEQYF. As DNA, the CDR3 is TGTGCCAGCAGCGCGGACAGGGAGTCCTACGAGCAGTACTTC.

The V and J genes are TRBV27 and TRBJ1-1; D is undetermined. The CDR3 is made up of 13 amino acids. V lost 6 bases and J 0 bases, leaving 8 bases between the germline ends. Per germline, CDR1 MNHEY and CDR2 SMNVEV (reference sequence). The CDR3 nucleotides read TGTGCCAGCAGACCCGCTTTGAACACTGAAGCTTTCTTT. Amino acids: CASRPALNTEAFF.

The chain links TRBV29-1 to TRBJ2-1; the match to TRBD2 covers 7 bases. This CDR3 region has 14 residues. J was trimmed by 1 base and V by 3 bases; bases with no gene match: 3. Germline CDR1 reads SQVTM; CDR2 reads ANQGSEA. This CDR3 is CSVDRRGSYNEQFF. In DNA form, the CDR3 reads TGCAGCGTTGACCGGCGGGGGTCCTACAATGAGCAGTTCTTC.

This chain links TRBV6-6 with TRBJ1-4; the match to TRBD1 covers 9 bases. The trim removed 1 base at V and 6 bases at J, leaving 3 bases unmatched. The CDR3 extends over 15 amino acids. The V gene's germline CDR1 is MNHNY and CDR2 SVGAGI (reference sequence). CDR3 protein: CASSYLQGADEKLFF. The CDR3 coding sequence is TGTGCCAGCAGTTACTTACAGGGGGCGGATGAAAAACTGTTTTTT.

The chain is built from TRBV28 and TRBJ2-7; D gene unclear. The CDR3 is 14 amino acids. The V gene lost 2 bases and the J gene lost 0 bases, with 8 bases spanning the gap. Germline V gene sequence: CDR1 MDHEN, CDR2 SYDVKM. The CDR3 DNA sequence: TGTGCCAGCAGTTTACAGATAAGCTCCTACGAGCAGTACTTC. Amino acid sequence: CASSLQISSYEQYF.

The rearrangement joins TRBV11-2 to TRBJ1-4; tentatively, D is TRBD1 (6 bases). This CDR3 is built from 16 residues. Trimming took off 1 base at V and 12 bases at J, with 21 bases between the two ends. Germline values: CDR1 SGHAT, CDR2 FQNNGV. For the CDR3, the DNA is TGTGCCAGCAGCTTAGTCGGGGGGCTCCCCTCATCGGAACTGTTTTTT. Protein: CASSLVGGLPSSELFF.

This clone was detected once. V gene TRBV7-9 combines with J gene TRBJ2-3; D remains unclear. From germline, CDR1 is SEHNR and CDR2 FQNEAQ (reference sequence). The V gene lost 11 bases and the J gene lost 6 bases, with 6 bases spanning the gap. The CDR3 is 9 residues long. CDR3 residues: CAPGDTQYF. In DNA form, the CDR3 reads TGTGCCCCTGGGGATACGCAGTATTTT.

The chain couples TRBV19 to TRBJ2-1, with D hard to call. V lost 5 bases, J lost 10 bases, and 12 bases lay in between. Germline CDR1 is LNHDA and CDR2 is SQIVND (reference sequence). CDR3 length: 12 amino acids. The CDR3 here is CASSAPSVEQFF. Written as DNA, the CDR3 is TGTGCCAGTAGTGCCCCTAGTGTCGAGCAGTTCTTC.

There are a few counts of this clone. The CDR3 DNA follows: TGTGCCAGCAGCGTAGGGTCATATGAAAAACTGTTTTTT. This sequence encodes CASSVGSYEKLFF. This rearrangement joins TRBV9 to TRBJ1-4, with unresolved D. The CDR3 extends over 13 amino acids. The V gene's germline CDR1 is SGDLS and CDR2 YYNGEE. With 0 bases removed from V and 6 bases from J, the gap between germline ends came to 6 bases. Drawing the rest from reference TRBV9 and TRBJ1-4, the complete variable domain is DSGVTQTPKHLITATGQRVTLRCSPRSGDLSVYWYQQSLDQGLQFLIQYYNGEERAKGNILERFSAQQFPDLHSELNLSSLELGDSALYFCASSVGSYEKLFFGSGTQLSVL.

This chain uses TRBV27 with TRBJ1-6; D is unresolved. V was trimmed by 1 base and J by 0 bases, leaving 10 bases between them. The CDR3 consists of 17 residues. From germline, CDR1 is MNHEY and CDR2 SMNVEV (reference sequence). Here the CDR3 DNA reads TGTGCCAGCAGTTTATATGGCATCAGCTCCTATAATTCACCCCTCCACTTT. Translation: CASSLYGISSYNSPLHF.

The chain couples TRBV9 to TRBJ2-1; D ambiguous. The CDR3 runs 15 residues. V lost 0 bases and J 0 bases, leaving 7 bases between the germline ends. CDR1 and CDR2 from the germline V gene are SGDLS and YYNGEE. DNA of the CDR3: TGTGCCAGCAGCGTAGTCGATCGCTCCTACAATGAGCAGTTCTTC. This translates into CASSVVDRSYNEQFF.

CDR3: CASSYGYHTEAFF. In nucleotides, the CDR3 is TGTGCCAGCAGTTATGGGTATCACACTGAAGCTTTCTTT. The chain combines TRBV27 with TRBJ1-1, with D hard to call. The CDR3 extends over 13 amino acids. Germline V gene data show CDR1 as MNHEY and CDR2 as SMNVEV (reference sequence). The V end lost 4 bases, the J end lost 3 bases, and 9 bases lay between the germline ends.

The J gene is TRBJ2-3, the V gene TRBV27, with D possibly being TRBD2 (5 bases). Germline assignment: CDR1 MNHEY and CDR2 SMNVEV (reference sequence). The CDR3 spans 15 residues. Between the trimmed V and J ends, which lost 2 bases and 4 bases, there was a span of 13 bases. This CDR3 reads CASSLAGEAADTQYF. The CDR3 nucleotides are TGTGCCAGCAGTTTAGCGGGTGAAGCTGCAGATACGCAGTATTTT.

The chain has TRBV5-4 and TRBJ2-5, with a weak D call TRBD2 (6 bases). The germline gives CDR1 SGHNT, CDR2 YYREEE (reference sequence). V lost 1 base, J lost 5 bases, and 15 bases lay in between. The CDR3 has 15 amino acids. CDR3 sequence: CASSLIAETGETQYF. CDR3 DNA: TGTGCCAGCAGCTTGATAGCGGAAACTGGGGAGACCCAGTACTTC.

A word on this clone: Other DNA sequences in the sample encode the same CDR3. Here the CDR3 DNA reads TGTGCCTGGACCCAGGGTACCTACGAGCAGTACTTC. Its translation is CAWTQGTYEQYF. The chain employs TRBV30 and TRBJ2-7, with D possibly TRBD1 on 5 matching bases. This CDR3 comprises 12 residues. Germline values: CDR1 GTSNPN, CDR2 SVGIG (reference sequence). Trimming removed 4 bases from V and 2 bases from J, with 9 bases in between. Full variable domain (rest looked up from reference TRBV30 and TRBJ2-7): SQTIHQWPATLVQPVGSPLSLECTVEGTSNPNLYWYRQAAGRGLQLLFYSVGIGQISSEVPQNLSASRPQDRQFILSSKKLLLSDSGFYLCAWTQGTYEQYFGPGTRLTVT.

The chain's CDR3 is CASSNGGGYNEQFF. CDR3 nucleotides: TGCGCCAGCTCTAACGGAGGCGGCTACAATGAGCAGTTCTTC. The chain couples TRBV5-1 to TRBJ2-1; D possibly corresponds to TRBD2 (5 bases). Germline V gives CDR1 SGHRS, CDR2 YFSETQ. V was pared by 7 bases and J by 3 bases, with 14 bases between. This CDR3 contains 14 residues.

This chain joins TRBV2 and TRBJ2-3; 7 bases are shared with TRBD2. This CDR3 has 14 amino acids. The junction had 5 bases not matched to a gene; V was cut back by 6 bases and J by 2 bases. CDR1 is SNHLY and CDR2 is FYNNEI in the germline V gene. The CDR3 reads CASSFGTNTDTQYF. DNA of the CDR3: TGTGCCAGCAGCTTCGGGACTAACACAGATACGCAGTATTTT.

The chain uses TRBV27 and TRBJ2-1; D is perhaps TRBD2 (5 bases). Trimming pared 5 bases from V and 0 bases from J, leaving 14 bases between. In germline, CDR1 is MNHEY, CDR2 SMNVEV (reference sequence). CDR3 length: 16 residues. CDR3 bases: TGTGCCAGCAGTCGCGTACTAGTTTCCTCCTACAATGAGCAGTTCTTC. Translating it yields CASSRVLVSSYNEQFF.

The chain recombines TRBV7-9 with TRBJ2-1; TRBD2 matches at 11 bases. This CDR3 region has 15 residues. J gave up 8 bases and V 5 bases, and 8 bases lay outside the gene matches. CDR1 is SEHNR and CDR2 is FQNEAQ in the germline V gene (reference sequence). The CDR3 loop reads CASSRGIAGGYEQFF. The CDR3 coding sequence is TGTGCCAGCAGCAGGGGCATAGCGGGAGGGTATGAGCAGTTCTTC.

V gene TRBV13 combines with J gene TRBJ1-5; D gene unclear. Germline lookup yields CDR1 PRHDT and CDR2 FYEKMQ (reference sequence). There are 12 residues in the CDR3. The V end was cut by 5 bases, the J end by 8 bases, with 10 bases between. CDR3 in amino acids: CASSAGFEPQHF. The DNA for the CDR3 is TGTGCCAGCAGCGCCGGGTTTGAGCCCCAGCATTTT. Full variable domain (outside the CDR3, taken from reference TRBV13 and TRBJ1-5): AAGVIQSPRHLIKEKRETATLKCYPIPRHDTVYWYQQGPGQDPQFLISFYEKMQSDKGSIPDRFSAQQFSDYHSELNMSSLELGDSALYFCASSAGFEPQHFGDGTRLSIL.

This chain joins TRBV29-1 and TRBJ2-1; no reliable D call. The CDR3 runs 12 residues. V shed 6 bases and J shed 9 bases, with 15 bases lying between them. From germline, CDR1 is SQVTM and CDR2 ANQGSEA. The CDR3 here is CSVALFGSEQFF. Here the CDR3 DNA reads TGCAGCGTGGCGTTATTCGGCAGTGAGCAGTTCTTC.

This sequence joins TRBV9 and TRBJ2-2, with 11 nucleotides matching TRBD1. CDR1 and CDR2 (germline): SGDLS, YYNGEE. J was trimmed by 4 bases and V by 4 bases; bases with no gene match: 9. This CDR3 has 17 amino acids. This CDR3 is CASSPPPGTGGTGELFF. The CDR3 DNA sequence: TGTGCCAGCAGCCCCCCTCCAGGGACAGGGGGCACCGGGGAGCTGTTTTTT.

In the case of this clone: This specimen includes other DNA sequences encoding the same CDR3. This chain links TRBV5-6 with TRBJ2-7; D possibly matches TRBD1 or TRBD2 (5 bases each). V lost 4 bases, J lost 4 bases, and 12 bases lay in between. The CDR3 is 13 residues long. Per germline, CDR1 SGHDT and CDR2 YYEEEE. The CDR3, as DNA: TGTGCCAGCAGCCCCGGGACGCCTTACGAGCAGTACTTC. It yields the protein CASSPGTPYEQYF.

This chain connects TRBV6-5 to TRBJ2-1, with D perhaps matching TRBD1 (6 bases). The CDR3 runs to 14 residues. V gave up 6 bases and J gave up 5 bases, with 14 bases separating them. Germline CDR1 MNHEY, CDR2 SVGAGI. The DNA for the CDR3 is TGTGCCAGCAGCTACGGGCAGGGGAACAATGAGCAGTTCTTC. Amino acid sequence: CASSYGQGNNEQFF.

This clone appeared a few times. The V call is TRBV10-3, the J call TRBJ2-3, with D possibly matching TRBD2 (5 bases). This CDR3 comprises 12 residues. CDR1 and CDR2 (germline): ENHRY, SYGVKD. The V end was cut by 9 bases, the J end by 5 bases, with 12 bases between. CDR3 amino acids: CAIREGLDTQYF. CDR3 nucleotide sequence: TGTGCCATTCGGGAAGGATTAGATACGCAGTATTTT.

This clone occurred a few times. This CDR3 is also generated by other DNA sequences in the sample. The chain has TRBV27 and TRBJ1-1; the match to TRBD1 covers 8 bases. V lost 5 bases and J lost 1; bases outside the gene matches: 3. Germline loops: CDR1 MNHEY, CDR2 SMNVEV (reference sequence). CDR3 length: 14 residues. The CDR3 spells CASSPTGGNTEAFF. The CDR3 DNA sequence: TGTGCCAGCAGTCCCACAGGGGGGAACACTGAAGCTTTCTTT.

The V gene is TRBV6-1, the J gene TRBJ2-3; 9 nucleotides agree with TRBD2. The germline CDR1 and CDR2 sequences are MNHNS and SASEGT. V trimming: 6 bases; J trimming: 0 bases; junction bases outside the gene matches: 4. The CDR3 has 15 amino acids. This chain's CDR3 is CASRALAGSTDTQYF. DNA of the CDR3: TGTGCCAGCAGGGCCCTAGCGGGGAGCACAGATACGCAGTATTTT.